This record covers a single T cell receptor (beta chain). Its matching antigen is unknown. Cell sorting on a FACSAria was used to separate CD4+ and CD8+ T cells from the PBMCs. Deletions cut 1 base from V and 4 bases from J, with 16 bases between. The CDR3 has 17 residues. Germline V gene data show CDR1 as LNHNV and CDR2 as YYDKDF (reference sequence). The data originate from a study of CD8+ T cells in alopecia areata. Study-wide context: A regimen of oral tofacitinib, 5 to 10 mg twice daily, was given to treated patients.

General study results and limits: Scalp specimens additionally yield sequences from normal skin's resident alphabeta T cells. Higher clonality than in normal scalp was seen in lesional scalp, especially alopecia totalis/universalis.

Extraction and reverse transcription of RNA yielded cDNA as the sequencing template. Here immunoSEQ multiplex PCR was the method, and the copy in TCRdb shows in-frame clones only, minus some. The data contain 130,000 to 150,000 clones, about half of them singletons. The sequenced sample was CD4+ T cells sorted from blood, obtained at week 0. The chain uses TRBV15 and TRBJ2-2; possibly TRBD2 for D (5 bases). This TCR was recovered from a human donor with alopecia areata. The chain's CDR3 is CATSRVFSAESTGELFF. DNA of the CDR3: TGTGCCACCAGCAGAGTTTTTAGCGCCGAATCCACCGGGGAGCTGTTTTTT.